The next 6 T cell receptor beta chains were all read from a single sample in a study of metastatic and nonmetastatic thyroid tumors. From the PCR reads, TCRdb re-called clones with MiXCR. Of 23,000 or so clones in the sample, about a fifth were seen once. Prior to thyroid surgery, none of the patients had received any treatment. Sequenced: blood. The receptors were sampled from a female donor with papillary thyroid cancer or a benign thyroid nodule (not recorded which). Some clones in this sample may be carry-over from other donors' samples.

This clone was recorded many times. This chain joins TRBV27 and TRBJ2-2; the D gene is possibly TRBD2 (5 bases). From germline, CDR1 is MNHEY and CDR2 SMNVEV (reference sequence). V shed 5 bases and J shed 1 base, with 14 bases lying between them. The CDR3 length is 16 residues. The CDR3 DNA reads as TGTGCCAGCAGTACCGTGCGGGTTAGGAACACCGGGGAGCTGTTTTTT. This sequence encodes CASSTVRVRNTGELFF.

This chain uses TRBV20-1 with TRBJ2-7; perhaps TRBD2 as D (5 bases). The CDR3 sequence is 14 residues long. CDR1 is DFQATT, CDR2 SNEGSKA, per germline (reference sequence). V lost 3 bases and J 5 bases, leaving 17 bases between the germline ends. Here the CDR3 DNA reads TGCAGTGCTAGGCTTGCCGGGCGGGTCCACGAGCAGTACTTC. Its translation: CSARLAGRVHEQYF.

In this sample, this clone is medium-sized. This chain connects TRBV28 to TRBJ1-6; D uncertain. Germline CDR1 is MDHEN and CDR2 is SYDVKM. Trimming removed 5 bases at V and 0 bases at J, with 14 bases between. The CDR3 is 17 amino acids. CDR3 sequence (DNA): TGTGCCAGCAGTCCCCCAAGGAGGTCCTCCTATAATTCACCCCTCCACTTT. It encodes CASSPPRRSSYNSPLHF.

This clone has a count of ten or more. The chain joins TRBV7-2 to TRBJ1-5; D is possibly TRBD1 (5 bases). V lost 0 bases, J lost 2 bases, and 11 bases lay in between. Germline V CDR1 and CDR2: SGHTA, FQGNSA. The CDR3 is made up of 16 amino acids. The DNA for the CDR3 is TGTGCCAGCAGCTTAGCTACAGGCGGGGGCAATCAGCCCCAGCATTTT. It codes for CASSLATGGGNQPQHF.

J is TRBJ2-1 and V is TRBV11-2; 10 positions agree with TRBD1. V dropped 7 bases and J dropped 3; count of bases not matched to a gene: 9. There are 16 residues in the CDR3. From germline, CDR1 is SGHAT and CDR2 FQNNGV. Written as DNA, the CDR3 is TGTGCCAGCACCTCCCAGGGACAGGGGTACTACAATGAGCAGTTCTTC. Translation: CASTSQGQGYYNEQFF.

This clone has a count of ten or more. The rearrangement joins TRBV2 to TRBJ1-2; D not resolved. The CDR3 has 15 amino acids. Germline CDR1 and CDR2: SNHLY and FYNNEI. The V and J ends lost 2 bases and 2 bases respectively, with 12 bases between them. The CDR3 nucleotides read TGTGCCAGCAGTGAATTTTTCAGGAGGAACTATGGCTACACCTTC. Translated, it gives CASSEFFRRNYGYTF.